The TCR beta chain described here comes from a study of T-cell memory formation after mild COVID-19. TCRdb re-called the 5' RACE reads through MiXCR, storing one row per CDR3 protein. The data hold under 300,000 distinct CDR3 sequences, with approximately 7.6% observed a single time. Germline CDR1 reads SGHTA; CDR2 reads FQGTGA. V dropped 5 bases and J dropped 5 bases, with 13 bases sitting between them. The CDR3 has 14 residues. The gene calls are TRBV7-3 and TRBJ2-1; tentatively, D is TRBD2 (7 bases). The sequence was collected from a man aged 18 to 35 who had mild COVID-19 (a few samples of this study predate the infection). Cell type and time point are not known. Sequencing was carried out using PBMCs or a T cell subset sorted from them (not recorded which). CDR3 DNA: TGTGCCAGCAGCGGGGGGGCCCAGGACAATGAGCAGTTCTTC. Amino acids: CASSGGAQDNEQFF.